The next 2 T cell receptor beta chains were all read from a single sample in a study of shared clonotypes between healthy human individuals. Profiled with immunoSEQ multiplex PCR; TCRdb holds only in-frame clones, not every one. The repertoire consists of fewer than 1.8 million clones, with approximately 98.5% occurring once and the leading ten covering approximately 0.38%. Sequences were obtained from naive CD4+ T cells sorted from blood. The subset denotes: CD45RA+ positively selected. The receptor set was obtained from a man aged 25 to 45 in good health.

The chain joins TRBV2 to TRBJ2-3, with 9 bases lining up with TRBD1. The CDR3 has 14 amino acids. From germline, CDR1 is SNHLY and CDR2 FYNNEI. V shed 7 bases, J shed 4 bases, and the junction held 6 bases outside the gene matches. The CDR3 protein is CASTLGTGSDTQYF. In DNA form, the CDR3 reads TGTGCCAGCACCCTCGGGACAGGGTCAGATACGCAGTATTTT.

The chain combines TRBV28 with TRBJ2-7, with no clear D. V was pared by 6 bases and J by 2 bases, with 20 bases between. This CDR3 spans 16 amino acids. Germline CDR1 reads MDHEN; CDR2 reads SYDVKM. The CDR3: CASSSVMGLGPYEQYF. DNA of the CDR3: TGTGCCAGCAGCTCCGTTATGGGCCTAGGGCCCTACGAGCAGTACTTC.